This T cell receptor beta chain stems from a study of blood T cells in healthy people across ages. Total RNA, at least 5 micrograms per sample, came from PBMCs. Next came a second PCR, run for about 7 to 12 cycles, which used a sample-barcoded 5' primer along with a J-beta primer mix. TCRdb independently ran MiXCR on the 5' RACE reads; one entry per CDR3 protein. The sample lists 1.5 million to 2 million distinct CDR3 sequences; about 28% were seen once. The CDR3 runs to 15 residues. J gave up 5 bases and V 4 bases, and 8 bases lay outside the gene matches. The origin of this receptor is a woman in her twenties or thirties in good health. Sequencing was performed on blood. V gene TRBV12-3 or TRBV12-4 combines with J gene TRBJ2-5, with TRBD2 matching 9 bases. This chain's CDR3 is CASSSLAGQGETQYF. In nucleotides, the CDR3 is TGTGCCAGCAGTTCCCTAGCGGGGCAGGGGGAGACCCAGTACTTC.